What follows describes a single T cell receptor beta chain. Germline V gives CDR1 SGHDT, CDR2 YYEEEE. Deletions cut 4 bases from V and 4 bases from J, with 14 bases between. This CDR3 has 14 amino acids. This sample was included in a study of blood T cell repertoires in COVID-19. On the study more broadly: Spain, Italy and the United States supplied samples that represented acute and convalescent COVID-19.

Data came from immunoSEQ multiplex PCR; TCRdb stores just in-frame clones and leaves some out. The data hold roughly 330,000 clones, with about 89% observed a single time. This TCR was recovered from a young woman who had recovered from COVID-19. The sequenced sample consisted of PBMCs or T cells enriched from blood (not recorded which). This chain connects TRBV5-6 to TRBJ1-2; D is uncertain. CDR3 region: CASSRPGPGYGYTF. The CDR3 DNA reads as TGTGCCAGCAGCCGCCCGGGTCCTGGCTATGGCTACACCTTC.